This is a list of T cell receptor beta chains from one sample in a study of naive and memory T cell subsets. TCRdb reprocessed the UMI-ligation and nested PCR reads with MiXCR, giving one entry per CDR3 protein. Of 130,000 to 150,000 distinct CDR3 sequences listed, roughly 22% were seen once; the top ten hold about 0.11%. The sample consisted of naive CD4+ T cells from blood. All receptors derive from a human donor in good health. The CDR3 runs from the conserved cysteine through the conserved F or W. Each record gives: CDR3 DNA, CDR3 protein, J gene, V gene, D gene, clone size. The D gene is left open where the match is weak. Not all rows give a size; the values are once, few, many and, for expanded clones, a class.

DNA: TGCAGTGCTTCTCCTTCGACAGGGGAGGGGAGAGAGCAGTACTTC; CDR3: CSASPSTGEGREQYF; J: TRBJ2-7; V: TRBV20-1; D: -; size: -
DNA: TGCAGCGTTGAAGATTTAGGCTCTCGGCCTGAAGCTTTCTTT; CDR3: CSVEDLGSRPEAFF; J: TRBJ1-1; V: TRBV29-1; D: -; size: few
DNA: TGCGCCAGCAGCCAAGACTGGGGGGCTGGGGAGACCCAGTACTTC; CDR3: CASSQDWGAGETQYF; J: TRBJ2-5; V: TRBV4-3; D: -; size: -
DNA: TGCGCCAGCAGCCCCTCCGGGACTAGCGGGAGTTCCGGGGAGCTGTTTTTT; CDR3: CASSPSGTSGSSGELFF; J: TRBJ2-2; V: TRBV4-3; D: TRBD2; size: -
DNA: TGTGCCAGCAGCCAAGAACTAGCGGGAGTTACCTCCTACAATGAGCAGTTCTTC; CDR3: CASSQELAGVTSYNEQFF; J: TRBJ2-1; V: TRBV3-1; D: TRBD2; size: many
DNA: TGTGCCAGCAGCCAAGACCGGAGTTCCTACCAAGAGACCCAGTACTTC; CDR3: CASSQDRSSYQETQYF; J: TRBJ2-5; V: TRBV11-2; D: -; size: -
DNA: TGCGCCAGCAGCCTAATAGCCGGGACAGACCTTGAAAAACTGTTTTTT; CDR3: CASSLIAGTDLEKLFF; J: TRBJ1-4; V: TRBV4-1; D: TRBD1; size: few
DNA: TGTGCCAGCGGCCGTATTGGTGCCCTTTCCGGGGAGCTGTTTTTT; CDR3: CASGRIGALSGELFF; J: TRBJ2-2; V: TRBV7-6; D: -; size: -
DNA: TGTGCCAGCAGTTTGGTTCAGAACTCTGAAGCTTTCTTT; CDR3: CASSLVQNSEAFF; J: TRBJ1-1; V: TRBV12-3/TRBV12-4; D: -; size: once
DNA: TGCAGCGAGTCCGGGAGGGCCGAGAATACGCAGTATTTT; CDR3: CSESGRAENTQYF; J: TRBJ2-3; V: TRBV29-1; D: TRBD2; size: many
DNA: TGTGCCACCAGTGATCGGGGACAGATAAATGAGCAGTTCTTC; CDR3: CATSDRGQINEQFF; J: TRBJ2-1; V: TRBV24-1; D: TRBD1; size: few
DNA: TGTGCCAGCAGCTCCCACAGGGGCCCACCTTCCCAGCATTTT; CDR3: CASSSHRGPPSQHF; J: TRBJ1-5; V: TRBV7-8; D: TRBD1; size: -
DNA: TGTGCCAGCAGAAGGCCCCTGACAGGGGGTAGCACAGATACGCAGTATTTT; CDR3: CASRRPLTGGSTDTQYF; J: TRBJ2-3; V: TRBV6-6; D: TRBD1; size: few
DNA: TGTGCCAGCTCACCAGAAAGGGGCTACAATGAGCAGTTCTTC; CDR3: CASSPERGYNEQFF; J: TRBJ2-1; V: TRBV18; D: -; size: few
DNA: TGTGCCAGCAGTAGACAGGGGAGAGAGCAGTACTTC; CDR3: CASSRQGREQYF; J: TRBJ2-7; V: TRBV12-3/TRBV12-4; D: TRBD1; size: many
DNA: TGTGCCAGCTCGATCCGGGACACATACTCCTACGAGCAGTACTTC; CDR3: CASSIRDTYSYEQYF; J: TRBJ2-7; V: TRBV7-8; D: -; size: -
DNA: TGTGCCAGCAGTCCACGACAGAGGCGGGAGACCCAGTACTTC; CDR3: CASSPRQRRETQYF; J: TRBJ2-5; V: TRBV28; D: -; size: many
DNA: TGTGCCAGCAGTAAACAGGGGCTACCCTCCTACAATGAGCAGTTCTTC; CDR3: CASSKQGLPSYNEQFF; J: TRBJ2-1; V: TRBV2; D: TRBD1; size: few
DNA: TGTGCCAGCATGCGGACAGAGAACACTGAAGCTTTCTTT; CDR3: CASMRTENTEAFF; J: TRBJ1-1; V: TRBV7-9; D: -; size: -
DNA: TGTGCCAGCAGTTCTGCCTCAGGGGGACCTTCACCCCTCCACTTT; CDR3: CASSSASGGPSPLHF; J: TRBJ1-6; V: TRBV12-3/TRBV12-4; D: TRBD1; size: -
DNA: TGTGCCACCAGTGATGGTGGGCTAGGGAAACAAGAGACCCAGTACTTC; CDR3: CATSDGGLGKQETQYF; J: TRBJ2-5; V: TRBV24-1; D: -; size: many
DNA: TGTGCCAGCAGTGAAGTTACGGCGCCCTACAATGAGCAGTTCTTC; CDR3: CASSEVTAPYNEQFF; J: TRBJ2-1; V: TRBV6-1; D: -; size: -
DNA: TGTGCCGCCCTAGCGGGACCTTACAATGAGCAGTTCTTC; CDR3: CAALAGPYNEQFF; J: TRBJ2-1; V: TRBV30; D: TRBD2; size: -
DNA: TGTGCCAGCAGACGAGGAACAGGAGACACAGATACGCAGTATTTT; CDR3: CASRRGTGDTDTQYF; J: TRBJ2-3; V: TRBV27; D: -; size: -
DNA: TGTGCCTGGACTGTAACCGGGGAGCTGTTTTTT; CDR3: CAWTVTGELFF; J: TRBJ2-2; V: TRBV30; D: -; size: many
DNA: TGCGCCAGCAGCCCGGCCAGGTTGGAGACCCAGTACTTC; CDR3: CASSPARLETQYF; J: TRBJ2-5; V: TRBV5-1; D: -; size: -
DNA: TGCAGTGCTAGGGTGACAGAGAATAATGAAAAACTGTTTTTT; CDR3: CSARVTENNEKLFF; J: TRBJ1-4; V: TRBV20-1; D: -; size: few
DNA: TGTGCCAGTAGTTATGAGGGACTCTACGAGCAGTACTTC; CDR3: CASSYEGLYEQYF; J: TRBJ2-7; V: TRBV19; D: -; size: -
DNA: TGCAGTGCTAGGGTACAGGGCAGTAATCAGCCCCAGCATTTT; CDR3: CSARVQGSNQPQHF; J: TRBJ1-5; V: TRBV20-1; D: -; size: few
DNA: TGCAGCGTGGGACAGGTGGCGAACACTGAAGCTTTCTTT; CDR3: CSVGQVANTEAFF; J: TRBJ1-1; V: TRBV29-1; D: TRBD1; size: -
DNA: TGTGCCAGCAGCTTTTTTTCGCTACAAGAGACCCAGTACTTC; CDR3: CASSFFSLQETQYF; J: TRBJ2-5; V: TRBV7-9; D: -; size: few